Sequencing of this T cell receptor beta chain was carried out in a study of blood T cells in healthy people across ages. Study observations and caveats: Lack of knowledge of donor CMV status possibly confounded expanded clonotype changes.

The authors ran a second PCR of about 6 to 11 cycles using a sample-barcoded 5' primer and a J-beta primer mix. MiXCR was run by TCRdb on the 5' RACE reads, yielding one entry per CDR3 protein. Of around 780,000 distinct CDR3 sequences listed, approximately 53% are singletons. Caucasian, healthy and from Russia, the donors were aged between about 6 and 100. Trimming cost V 8 bases and J 6 bases, with 14 bases left between them. The CDR3 is made up of 13 amino acids. CDR1 is MNHEY, CDR2 SVGAGI, per germline. A word on this clonotype: No antigen is known for it.

What was sequenced was blood. This clonotype was sampled from a man aged 40-55 years in good health. The J gene is TRBJ2-1, the V gene TRBV6-5; weak D call: TRBD2 (7 bases). CDR3 nucleotides: TGTGCCAGCCAGGGGAGGGGTCGCAATGAGCAGTTCTTC. Translating gives CASQGRGRNEQFF.